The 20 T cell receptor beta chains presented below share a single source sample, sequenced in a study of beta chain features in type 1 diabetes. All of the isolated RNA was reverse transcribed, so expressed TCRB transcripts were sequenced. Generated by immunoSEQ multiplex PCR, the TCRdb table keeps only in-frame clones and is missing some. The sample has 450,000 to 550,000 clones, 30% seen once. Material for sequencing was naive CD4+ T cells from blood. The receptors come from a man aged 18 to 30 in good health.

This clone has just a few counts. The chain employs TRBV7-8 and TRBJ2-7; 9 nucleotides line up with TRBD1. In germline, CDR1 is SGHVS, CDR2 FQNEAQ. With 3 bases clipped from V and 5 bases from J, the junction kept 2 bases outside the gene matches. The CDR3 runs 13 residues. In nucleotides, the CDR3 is TGTGCCAGCAGCTTGGGACAGGGCAACGAGCAGTACTTC. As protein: CASSLGQGNEQYF.

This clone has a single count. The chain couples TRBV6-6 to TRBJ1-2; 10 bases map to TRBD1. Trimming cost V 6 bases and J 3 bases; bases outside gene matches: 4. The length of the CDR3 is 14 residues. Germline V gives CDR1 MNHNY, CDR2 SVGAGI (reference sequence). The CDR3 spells CASREGQGHYGYTF. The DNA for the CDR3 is TGTGCCAGCAGGGAGGGACAGGGGCACTATGGCTACACCTTC.

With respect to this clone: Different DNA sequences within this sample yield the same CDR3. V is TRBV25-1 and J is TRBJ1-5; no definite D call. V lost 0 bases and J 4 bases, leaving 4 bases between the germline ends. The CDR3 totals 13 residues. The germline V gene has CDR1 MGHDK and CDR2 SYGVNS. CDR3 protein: CASSEYGNQPQHF. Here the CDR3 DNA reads TGTGCCAGCAGTGAATATGGAAATCAGCCCCAGCATTTT.

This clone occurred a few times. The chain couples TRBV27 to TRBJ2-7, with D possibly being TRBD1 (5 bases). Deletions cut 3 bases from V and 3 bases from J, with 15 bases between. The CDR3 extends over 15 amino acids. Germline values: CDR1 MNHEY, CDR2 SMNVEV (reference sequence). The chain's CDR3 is CASSFILTANYEQYF. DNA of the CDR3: TGTGCCAGCAGTTTTATCTTGACAGCAAACTACGAGCAGTACTTC.

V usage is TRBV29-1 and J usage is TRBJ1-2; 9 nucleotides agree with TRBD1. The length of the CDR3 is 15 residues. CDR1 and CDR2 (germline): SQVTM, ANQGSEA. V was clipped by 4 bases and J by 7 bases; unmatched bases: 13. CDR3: CSVVTPGQGGFGYTF. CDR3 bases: TGCAGCGTTGTGACTCCGGGACAGGGTGGATTTGGCTACACCTTC.

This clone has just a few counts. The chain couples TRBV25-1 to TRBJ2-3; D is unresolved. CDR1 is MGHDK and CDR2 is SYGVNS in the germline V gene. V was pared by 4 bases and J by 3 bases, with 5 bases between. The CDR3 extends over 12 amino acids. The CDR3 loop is CASSVGTDTQYF. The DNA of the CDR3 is TGTGCCAGCAGTGTGGGAACAGATACGCAGTATTTT.

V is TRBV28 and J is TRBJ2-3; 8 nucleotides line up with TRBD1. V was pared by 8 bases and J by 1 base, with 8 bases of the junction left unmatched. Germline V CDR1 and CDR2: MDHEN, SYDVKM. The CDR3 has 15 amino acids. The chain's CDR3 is CASHRRGLGTDTQYF. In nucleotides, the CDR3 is TGTGCCAGCCACCGCAGGGGGCTTGGCACAGATACGCAGTATTTT.

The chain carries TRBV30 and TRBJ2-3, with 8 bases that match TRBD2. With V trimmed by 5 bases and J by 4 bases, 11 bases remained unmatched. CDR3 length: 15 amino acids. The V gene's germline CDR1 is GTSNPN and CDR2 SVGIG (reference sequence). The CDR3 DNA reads TGTGCCTGGGCCCCCGCGAGCGGGAGAGCAGATACGCAGTATTTT. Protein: CAWAPASGRADTQYF.

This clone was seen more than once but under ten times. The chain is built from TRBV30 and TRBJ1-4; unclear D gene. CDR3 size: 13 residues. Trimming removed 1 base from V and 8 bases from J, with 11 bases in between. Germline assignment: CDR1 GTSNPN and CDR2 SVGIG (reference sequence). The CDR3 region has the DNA TGTGCCTGGAGTGGACACGAGGGAGAAAAACTGTTTTTT. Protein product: CAWSGHEGEKLFF.

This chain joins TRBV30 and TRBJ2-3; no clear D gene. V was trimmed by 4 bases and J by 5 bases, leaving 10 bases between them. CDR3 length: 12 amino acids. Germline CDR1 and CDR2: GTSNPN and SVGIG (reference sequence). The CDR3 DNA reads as TGTGCCTGGACCCCCCGCGTAGATACGCAGTATTTT. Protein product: CAWTPRVDTQYF. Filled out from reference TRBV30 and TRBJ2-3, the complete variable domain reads SQTIHQWPATLVQPVGSPLSLECTVEGTSNPNLYWYRQAAGRGLQLLFYSVGIGQISSEVPQNLSASRPQDRQFILSSKKLLLSDSGFYLCAWTPRVDTQYFGPGTRLTVL.

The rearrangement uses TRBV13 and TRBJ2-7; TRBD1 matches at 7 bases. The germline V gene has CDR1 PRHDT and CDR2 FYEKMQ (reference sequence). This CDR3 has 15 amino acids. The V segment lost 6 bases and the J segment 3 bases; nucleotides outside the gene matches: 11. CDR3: CASSLGTERIYEQYF. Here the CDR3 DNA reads TGTGCCAGCAGTCTCGGGACAGAAAGGATCTACGAGCAGTACTTC.

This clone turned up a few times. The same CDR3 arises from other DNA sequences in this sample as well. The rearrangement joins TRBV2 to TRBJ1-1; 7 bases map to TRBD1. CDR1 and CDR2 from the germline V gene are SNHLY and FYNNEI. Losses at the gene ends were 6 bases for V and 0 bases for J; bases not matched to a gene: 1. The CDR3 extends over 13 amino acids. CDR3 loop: CASRGQLNTEAFF. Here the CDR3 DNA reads TGTGCCAGCAGGGGACAGCTGAACACTGAAGCTTTCTTT.

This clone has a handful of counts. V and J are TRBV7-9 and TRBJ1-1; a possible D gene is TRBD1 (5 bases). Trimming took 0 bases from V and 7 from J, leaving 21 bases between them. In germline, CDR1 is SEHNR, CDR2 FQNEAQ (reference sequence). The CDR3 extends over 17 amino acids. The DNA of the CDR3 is TGTGCCAGCAGCTTAGCGGTAGGAGGACTGGGACTCTTTGAAGCTTTCTTT. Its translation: CASSLAVGGLGLFEAFF.

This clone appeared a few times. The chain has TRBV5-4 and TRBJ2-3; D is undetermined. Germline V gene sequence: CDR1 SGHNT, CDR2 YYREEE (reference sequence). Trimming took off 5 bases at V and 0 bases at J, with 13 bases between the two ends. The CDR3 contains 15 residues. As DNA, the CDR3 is TGTGCCAGCAGTCTCCGAGCGACTAGCACAGATACGCAGTATTTT. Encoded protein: CASSLRATSTDTQYF.

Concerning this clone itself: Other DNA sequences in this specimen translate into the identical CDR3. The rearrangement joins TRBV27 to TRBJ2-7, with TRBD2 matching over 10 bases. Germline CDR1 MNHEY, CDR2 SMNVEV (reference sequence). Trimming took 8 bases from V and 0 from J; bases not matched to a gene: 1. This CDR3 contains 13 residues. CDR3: CASRTSGSYEQYF. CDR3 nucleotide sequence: TGTGCCAGCCGGACTAGCGGCTCCTACGAGCAGTACTTC.

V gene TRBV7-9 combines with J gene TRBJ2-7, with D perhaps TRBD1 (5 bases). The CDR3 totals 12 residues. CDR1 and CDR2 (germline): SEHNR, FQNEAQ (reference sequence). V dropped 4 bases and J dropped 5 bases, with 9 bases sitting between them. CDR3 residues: CASSSRVNEQYF. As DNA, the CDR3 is TGTGCCAGCAGCTCCAGGGTGAACGAGCAGTACTTC.

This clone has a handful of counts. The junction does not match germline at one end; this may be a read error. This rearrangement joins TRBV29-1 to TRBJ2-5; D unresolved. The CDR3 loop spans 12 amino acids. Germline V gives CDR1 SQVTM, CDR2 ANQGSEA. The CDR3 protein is CSVQPPQATQYF. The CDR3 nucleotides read TGCAGCGTTCAGCCCCCTCAAGCGACCCAGTACTTC.

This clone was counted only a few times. CDR3 region: CASSANGANTQYF. CDR3 nucleotides: TGTGCCAGCAGCGCCAACGGGGCGAATACGCAGTATTTT. This sequence joins TRBV7-2 and TRBJ2-3, with D possibly called TRBD1 or TRBD2 (5 bases each). The CDR3 sequence is 13 residues long. Germline-derived CDR1 and CDR2 are SGHTA and FQGNSA. V dropped 5 bases and J dropped 7 bases, with 13 bases sitting between them.

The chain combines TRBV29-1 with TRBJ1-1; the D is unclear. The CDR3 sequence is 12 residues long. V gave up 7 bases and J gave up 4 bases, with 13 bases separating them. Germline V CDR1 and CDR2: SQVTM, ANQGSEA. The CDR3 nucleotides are TGCAGCGCCCATACGGGGTCCACTGAAGCTTTCTTT. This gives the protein CSAHTGSTEAFF.

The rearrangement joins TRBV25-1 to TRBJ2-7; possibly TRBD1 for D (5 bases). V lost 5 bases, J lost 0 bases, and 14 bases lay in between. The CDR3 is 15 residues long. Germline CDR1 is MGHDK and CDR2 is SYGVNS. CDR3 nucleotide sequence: TGTGCCAGCAGTACCCAAGGGGCCAGCTCCTACGAGCAGTACTTC. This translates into CASSTQGASSYEQYF.